The rows below give T cell receptor beta chains drawn from one sample of a study of control samples from healthy donors and cancer patients. The assay was immunoSEQ multiplex PCR, and TCRdb's table has in-frame clones only and misses some. This sample has around 50,000 clones, with approximately 90% found just once. The sequenced sample was PBMCs. These TCRs come from a young man with colorectal cancer. The CDR3 runs from the conserved cysteine through the conserved F or W. D genes are given only for firm matches. Part of the rows lack a size; the others show once, few, many or a class for expanded clones.

j_call | d_call | v_call | clone_size | cdr3_aa | cdr3_nt
TRBJ2-7 | TRBD1 | TRBV5-6 | - | CASSPGTGGYEQYF | TGTGCCAGCAGCCCCGGGACAGGGGGCTACGAGCAGTACTTC
TRBJ2-7 | TRBD1 | TRBV5-6 | - | CASSKDWDRGIPNSYEQYF | TGTGCCAGCAGCAAGGATTGGGACAGGGGAATCCCCAACAGCTACGAGCAGTACTTC
TRBJ1-1 | TRBD1 | TRBV6-2/TRBV6-3 | - | CASSEIRGLINTEAFF | TGTGCCAGCAGTGAGATCAGGGGGCTTATAAACACTGAAGCTTTCTTT
TRBJ1-1 | - | TRBV10-1 | - | CASSEYLNTEAFF | TGCGCCAGCAGTGAGTACCTGAACACTGAAGCTTTCTTT
TRBJ1-1 | TRBD1 | TRBV3-1/TRBV3-2 | - | CASSHPGQAEAFF | TGTGCCAGCAGCCACCCGGGACAGGCTGAAGCTTTCTTT
TRBJ1-5 | TRBD1 | TRBV18 | once | CASSPSPTGTGQPQHF | TGTGCCAGCTCACCAAGCCCCACAGGGACAGGTCAGCCCCAGCATTTT
TRBJ2-3 | - | TRBV19 | - | CASSSAGSDTQYF | TGTGCCAGTAGTTCCGCCGGTTCAGATACGCAGTATTTT
TRBJ1-1 | - | TRBV18 | - | CASSPPGVRTEAFF | TGTGCCAGCTCACCACCAGGGGTCAGGACTGAAGCTTTCTTT
TRBJ1-5 | - | TRBV19 | - | CASKDSTSSNQPQHF | TGTGCCAGTAAGGACAGTACCTCAAGCAATCAGCCCCAGCATTTT
TRBJ1-5 | TRBD1 | TRBV19 | few | CASSMGPGGVNQPQHF | TGTGCCAGTAGTATGGGACCAGGGGGCGTCAATCAGCCCCAGCATTTT
TRBJ1-2 | - | TRBV18 | - | CASSPEGDYGYTF | TGTGCCAGCTCACCGGAAGGGGACTATGGCTACACCTTC
TRBJ1-1 | TRBD1 | TRBV4-2 | few | CASSHDYRGNTEAFF | TGTGCCAGCAGCCATGATTACAGGGGAAACACTGAAGCTTTCTTT
TRBJ2-7 | TRBD1 | TRBV2 | few | CASSAYGGDSTPYEQYF | TGTGCCAGCAGTGCCTATGGTGGGGACAGTACCCCCTACGAGCAGTACTTC
TRBJ1-5 | - | TRBV25-1 | - | CASSAGTLNQPQHF | TGTGCCAGCAGTGCCGGGACGTTGAATCAGCCCCAGCATTTT
TRBJ2-3 | TRBD2 | TRBV5-1 | - | CASSGGLVLTDTQYF | TGCGCCAGCAGCGGGGGACTAGTTCTGACAGATACGCAGTATTTT
TRBJ2-1 | TRBD1 | TRBV7-9 | - | CASSLWPLRQGATDEQFF | TGTGCCAGCAGCTTATGGCCTTTGAGACAGGGGGCGACAGATGAGCAGTTCTTC
TRBJ1-2 | - | TRBV24-1 | - | CATSDFEQGGNYGYTF | TGTGCCACCAGTGATTTTGAACAGGGAGGGAACTATGGCTACACCTTC
TRBJ2-7 | - | TRBV29-1 | few | CSVGGTYEQYF | TGCAGCGTGGGCGGGACCTACGAGCAGTACTTC